This T cell receptor beta chain appears in the sequencing data of a study of blood T cell repertoires in COVID-19. At the level of the study: Italy, Spain and the United States were the sources of the convalescent and acute COVID-19 samples.

This clone occurred once. The assay was immunoSEQ multiplex PCR, and TCRdb's table has in-frame clones only and misses some. The sample contains some 200,000 clones, 80% to 90% of which appear only once. Sequencing was done on a sample of PBMCs or T cells enriched from blood (not recorded which). The clonotype originates from a man aged 35-49 years who had recovered from COVID-19.

The CDR3 spells CASSWTGEETQYF. DNA for the CDR3: TGTGCCAGCAGTTGGACAGGGGAAGAGACCCAGTACTTC. The rearrangement uses TRBV12-3 or TRBV12-4 and TRBJ2-5; TRBD1 agrees at 9 bases. The CDR3 covers 13 residues. J lost 3 bases, V lost 4 bases, and 0 bases had no gene match.